This T cell receptor (beta chain) appears in the sequencing data of a study of blood T cell repertoires in COVID-19. This CDR3 is built from 14 residues. V lost 0 bases and J 5 bases, leaving 10 bases between the germline ends. The V gene's germline CDR1 is MNHNY and CDR2 SVGAGI (reference sequence). Profiled with immunoSEQ multiplex PCR; TCRdb holds only in-frame clones, not every one. The data show just under 350,000 clones, about 83% seen once. The chain couples TRBV6-6 to TRBJ2-5, with D possibly TRBD2 on 6 matching bases. The sample consisted of peripheral blood. The sequence was collected from a man aged 25-45 years with active or convalescent COVID-19. This CDR3 reads CASSYSDGGETQYF. The DNA for the CDR3 is TGTGCCAGCAGTTACTCAGATGGAGGGGAGACCCAGTACTTC.